This is a list of T cell receptor beta chains from one sample in a study of T cell changes during pregnancy in multiple sclerosis. The assay was immunoSEQ multiplex PCR, and TCRdb's table has in-frame clones only and misses some. The table shows some 100,000 clones, with almost 95% occurring only once. The specimen comprised peripheral blood, sampled before pregnancy. These receptors were taken from a female donor with multiple sclerosis, enrolled in a pregnancy study. CDR3s include the opening cysteine and the closing phenylalanine or tryptophan.

>TRBV5-1
CASSFLGRPNTGELFF
>TRBV7-2
CASSSKGQQAGANVLTF
>TRBV19
CASSIAQGTEAFF
>TRBV18
CASSLQRGSNEKLFF
>TRBV28
CASKGTALTDTQYF
>TRBV18
CASSPLRTGGAQFEKLFF
>TRBV18
CASSPFEAGFGYTF
>TRBV7-6
CASTRSGGGPYEQYF
>TRBV4-2
CASSQPSTEGETQYF
>TRBV6-1
CASSAGRAHMNTEAFF
>TRBV11-2
CASSLDRGRGAEAFF
>TRBV9
CASSVRVPTSGRAPETQYF
>TRBV6-1
CASSEASGITYNEQFF
>TRBV9
CASSSSGNTYNEQFF